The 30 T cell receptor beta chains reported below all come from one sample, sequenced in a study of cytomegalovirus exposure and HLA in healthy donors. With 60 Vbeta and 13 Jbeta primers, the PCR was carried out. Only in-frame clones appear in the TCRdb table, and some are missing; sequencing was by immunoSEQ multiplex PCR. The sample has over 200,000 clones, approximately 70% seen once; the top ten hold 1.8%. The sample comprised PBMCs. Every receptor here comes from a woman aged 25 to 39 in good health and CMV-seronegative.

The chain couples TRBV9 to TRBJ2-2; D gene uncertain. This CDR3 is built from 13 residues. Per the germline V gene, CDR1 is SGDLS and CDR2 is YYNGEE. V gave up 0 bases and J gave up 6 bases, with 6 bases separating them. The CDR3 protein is CASSVGSPGELFF. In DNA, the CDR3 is TGTGCCAGCAGCGTAGGTAGCCCCGGGGAGCTGTTTTTT.

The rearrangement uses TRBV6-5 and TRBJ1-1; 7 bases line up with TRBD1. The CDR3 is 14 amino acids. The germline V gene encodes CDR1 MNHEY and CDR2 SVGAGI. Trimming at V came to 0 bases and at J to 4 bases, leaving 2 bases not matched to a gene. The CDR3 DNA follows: TGTGCCAGCAGTTACTCTCAGGGGGGCACTGAAGCTTTCTTT. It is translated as CASSYSQGGTEAFF.

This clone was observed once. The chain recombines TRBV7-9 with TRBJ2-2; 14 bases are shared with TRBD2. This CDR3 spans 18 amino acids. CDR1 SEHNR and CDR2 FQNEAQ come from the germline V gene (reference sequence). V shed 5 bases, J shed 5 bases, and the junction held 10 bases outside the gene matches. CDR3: CASSPTRLAGGRTGELFF. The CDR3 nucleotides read TGTGCCAGCAGCCCCACCCGACTAGCGGGGGGGCGGACCGGGGAGCTGTTTTTT.

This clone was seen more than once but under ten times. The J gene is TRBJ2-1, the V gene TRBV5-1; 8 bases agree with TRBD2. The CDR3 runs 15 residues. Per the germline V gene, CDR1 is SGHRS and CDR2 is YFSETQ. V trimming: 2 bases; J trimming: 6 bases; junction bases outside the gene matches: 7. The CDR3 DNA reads TGCGCCAGCAGCTTATACAAGCGGGAGAGCAATGAGCAGTTCTTC. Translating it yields CASSLYKRESNEQFF.

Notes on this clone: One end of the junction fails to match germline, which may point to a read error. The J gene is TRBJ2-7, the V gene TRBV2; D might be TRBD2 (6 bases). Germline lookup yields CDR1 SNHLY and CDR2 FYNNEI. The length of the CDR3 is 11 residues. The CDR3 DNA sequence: TGTGCCAGCAGCGTTCGGGCTAGCGCCGGCTTC. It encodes CASSVRASAGF. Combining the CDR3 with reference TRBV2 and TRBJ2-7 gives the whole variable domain EPEVTQTPSHQVTQMGQEVILRCVPISNHLYFYWYRQILGQKVEFLVSFYNNEISEKSEIFDDQFSVERPDGSNFTLKIRSTKLEDSAMYFCASSVRASAGFGPGTRLTVT.

Here the CDR3 DNA reads TGTGCCAGCAGCTTGGGGTTGAGGGACAGGAACTATGGCTACACCTTC. This encodes CASSLGLRDRNYGYTF. The chain is built from TRBV5-4 and TRBJ1-2; 8 nucleotides line up with TRBD1. The germline V gene has CDR1 SGHNT and CDR2 YYREEE (reference sequence). The CDR3 is 16 amino acids. After removal of 0 bases from V and 2 bases from J, the junction contained 6 bases not matched to a gene. Combining the CDR3 with reference TRBV5-4 and TRBJ1-2 gives the whole variable domain ETGVTQSPTHLIKTRGQQVTLRCSSQSGHNTVSWYQQALGQGPQFIFQYYREEENGRGNFPPRFSGLQFPNYSSELNVNALELDDSALYLCASSLGLRDRNYGYTFGSGTRLTVV.

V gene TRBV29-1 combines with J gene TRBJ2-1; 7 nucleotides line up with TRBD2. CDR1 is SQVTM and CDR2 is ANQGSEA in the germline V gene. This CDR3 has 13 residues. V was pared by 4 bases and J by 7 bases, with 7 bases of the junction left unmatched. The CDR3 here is CSVVSSGINEQFF. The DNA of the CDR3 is TGCAGCGTTGTATCCAGCGGGATTAATGAGCAGTTCTTC.

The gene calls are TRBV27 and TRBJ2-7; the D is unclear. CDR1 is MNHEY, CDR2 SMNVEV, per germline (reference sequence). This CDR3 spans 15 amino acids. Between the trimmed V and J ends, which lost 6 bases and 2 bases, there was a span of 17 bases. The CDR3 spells CASSPSSVSTYEQYF. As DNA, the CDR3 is TGTGCCAGCAGCCCATCATCGGTCTCAACCTACGAGCAGTACTTC.

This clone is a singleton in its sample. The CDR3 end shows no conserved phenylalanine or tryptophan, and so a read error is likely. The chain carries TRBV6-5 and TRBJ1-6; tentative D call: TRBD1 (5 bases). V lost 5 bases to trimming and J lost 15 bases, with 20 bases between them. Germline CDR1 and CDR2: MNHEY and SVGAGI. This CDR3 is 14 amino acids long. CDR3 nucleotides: TGTGCCAGCAGTCAATCGACGGCGGGGGTGGTCCTCCACTTG. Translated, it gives CASSQSTAGVVLHL.

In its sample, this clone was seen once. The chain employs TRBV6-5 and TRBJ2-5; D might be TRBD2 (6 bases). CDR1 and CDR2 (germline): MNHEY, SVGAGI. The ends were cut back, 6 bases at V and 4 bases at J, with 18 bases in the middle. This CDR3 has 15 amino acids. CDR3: CASSPGSLKGETQYF. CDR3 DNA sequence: TGTGCCAGCAGCCCCGGGAGCCTGAAGGGAGAGACCCAGTACTTC.

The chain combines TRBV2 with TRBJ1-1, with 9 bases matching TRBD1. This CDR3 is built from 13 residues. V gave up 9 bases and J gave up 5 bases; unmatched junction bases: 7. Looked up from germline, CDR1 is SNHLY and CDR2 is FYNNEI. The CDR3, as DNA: TGTGCCAGAGGGGGACAGGGATGGACTGAAGCTTTCTTT. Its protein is CARGGQGWTEAFF.

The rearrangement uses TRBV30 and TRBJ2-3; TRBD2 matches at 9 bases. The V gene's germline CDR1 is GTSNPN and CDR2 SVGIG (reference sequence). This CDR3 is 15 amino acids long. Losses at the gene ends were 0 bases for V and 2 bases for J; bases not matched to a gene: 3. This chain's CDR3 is CAWSVSSGATDTQYF. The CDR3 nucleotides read TGTGCCTGGAGTGTATCTAGCGGGGCCACAGATACGCAGTATTTT.

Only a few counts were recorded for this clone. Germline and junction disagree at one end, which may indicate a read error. The CDR3 loop reads CASSETRVSNYGYSF. The CDR3 nucleotides read TGTGCCAGCAGTGAAACTCGGGTTTCTAACTATGGCTACTCCTTC. The gene calls are TRBV2 and TRBJ1-2; D call uncertain. The CDR3 loop spans 15 amino acids. Germline V lookup: CDR1 SNHLY, CDR2 FYNNEI. Using reference TRBV2 and TRBJ1-2 for the parts outside the CDR3, the full variable domain is EPEVTQTPSHQVTQMGQEVILRCVPISNHLYFYWYRQILGQKVEFLVSFYNNEISEKSEIFDDQFSVERPDGSNFTLKIRSTKLEDSAMYFCASSETRVSNYGYSFGSGTRLTVV.

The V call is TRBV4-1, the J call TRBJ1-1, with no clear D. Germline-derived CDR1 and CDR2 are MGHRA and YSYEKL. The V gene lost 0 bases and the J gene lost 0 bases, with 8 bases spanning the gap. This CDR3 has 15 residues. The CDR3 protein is CASSQEPTLNTEAFF. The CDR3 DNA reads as TGCGCCAGCAGCCAAGAGCCTACCCTGAACACTGAAGCTTTCTTT.

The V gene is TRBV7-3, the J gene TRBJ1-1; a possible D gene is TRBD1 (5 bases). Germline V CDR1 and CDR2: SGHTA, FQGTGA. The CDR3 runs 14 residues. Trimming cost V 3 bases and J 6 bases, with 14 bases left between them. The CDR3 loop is CASSLTDVRAEAFF. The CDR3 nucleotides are TGTGCCAGCAGCTTGACAGACGTCCGTGCTGAAGCTTTCTTT. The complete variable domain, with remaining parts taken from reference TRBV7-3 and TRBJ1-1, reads GAGVSQTPSNKVTEKGKYVELRCDPISGHTALYWYRQSLGQGPEFLIYFQGTGAADDSGLPNDRFFAVRPEGSVSTLKIQRTERGDSAVYLCASSLTDVRAEAFFGQGTRLTVV.

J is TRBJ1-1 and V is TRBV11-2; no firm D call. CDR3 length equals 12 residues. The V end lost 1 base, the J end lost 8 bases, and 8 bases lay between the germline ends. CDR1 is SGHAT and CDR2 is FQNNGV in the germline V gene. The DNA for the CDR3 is TGTGCCAGCAGCTTAGCGAGCGGGGAAGCTTTCTTT. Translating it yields CASSLASGEAFF.

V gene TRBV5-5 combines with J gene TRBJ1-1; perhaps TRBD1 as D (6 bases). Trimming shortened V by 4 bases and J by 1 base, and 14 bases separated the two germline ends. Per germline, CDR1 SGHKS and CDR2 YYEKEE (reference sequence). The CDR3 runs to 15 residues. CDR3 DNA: TGTGCCAGCAGCCCCTACAGGGACGGGAACACTGAAGCTTTCTTT. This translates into CASSPYRDGNTEAFF. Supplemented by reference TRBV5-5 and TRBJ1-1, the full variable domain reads DAGVTQSPTHLIKTRGQQVTLRCSPISGHKSVSWYQQVLGQGPQFIFQYYEKEERGRGNFPDRFSARQFPNYSSELNVNALLLGDSALYLCASSPYRDGNTEAFFGQGTRLTVV.

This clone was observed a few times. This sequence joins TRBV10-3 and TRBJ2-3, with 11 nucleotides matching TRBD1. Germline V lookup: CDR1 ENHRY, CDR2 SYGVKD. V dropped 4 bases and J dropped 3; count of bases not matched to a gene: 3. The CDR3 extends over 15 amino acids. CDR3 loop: CAISGGQGATDTQYF. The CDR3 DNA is TGTGCCATCAGTGGAGGACAGGGGGCGACAGATACGCAGTATTTT.

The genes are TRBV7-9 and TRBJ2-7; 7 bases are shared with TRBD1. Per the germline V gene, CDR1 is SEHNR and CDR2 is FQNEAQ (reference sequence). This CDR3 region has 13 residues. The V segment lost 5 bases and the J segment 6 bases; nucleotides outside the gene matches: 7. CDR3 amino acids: CASSPLDRPEQYF. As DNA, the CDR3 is TGTGCCAGCAGCCCTCTGGACAGGCCCGAGCAGTACTTC.

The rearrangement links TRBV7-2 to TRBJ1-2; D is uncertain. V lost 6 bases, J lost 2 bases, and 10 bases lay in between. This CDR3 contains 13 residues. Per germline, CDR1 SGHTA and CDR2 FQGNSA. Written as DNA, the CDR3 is TGTGCCAGCAGGAAACAGTACAACTATGGCTACACCTTC. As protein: CASRKQYNYGYTF.

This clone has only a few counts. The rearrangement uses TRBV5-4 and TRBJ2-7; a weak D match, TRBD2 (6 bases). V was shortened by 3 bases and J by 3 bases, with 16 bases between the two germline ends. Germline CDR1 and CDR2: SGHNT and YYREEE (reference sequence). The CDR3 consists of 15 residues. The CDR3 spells CASSSTMTSNYEQYF. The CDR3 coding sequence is TGTGCCAGCAGCTCCACGATGACTAGTAACTACGAGCAGTACTTC.

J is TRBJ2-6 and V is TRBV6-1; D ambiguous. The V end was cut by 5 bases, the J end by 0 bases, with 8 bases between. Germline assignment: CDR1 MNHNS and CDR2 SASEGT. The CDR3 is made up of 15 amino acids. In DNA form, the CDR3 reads TGTGCCAGCAGTCTTTGGAGCTCTGGGGCCAACGTCCTGACTTTC. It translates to CASSLWSSGANVLTF.

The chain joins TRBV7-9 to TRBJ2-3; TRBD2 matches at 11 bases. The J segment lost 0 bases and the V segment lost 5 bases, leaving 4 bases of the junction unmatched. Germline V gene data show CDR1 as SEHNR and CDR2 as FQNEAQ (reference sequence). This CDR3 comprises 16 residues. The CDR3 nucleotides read TGTGCCAGCAGCCCTCGGACTAGCGGGAGCACAGATACGCAGTATTTT. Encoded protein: CASSPRTSGSTDTQYF.

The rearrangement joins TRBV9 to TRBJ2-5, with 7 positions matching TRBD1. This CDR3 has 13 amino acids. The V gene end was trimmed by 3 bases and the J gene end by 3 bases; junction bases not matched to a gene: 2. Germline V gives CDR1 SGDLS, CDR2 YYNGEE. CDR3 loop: CASSEGQKETQYF. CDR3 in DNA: TGTGCCAGCAGCGAGGGACAGAAAGAGACCCAGTACTTC. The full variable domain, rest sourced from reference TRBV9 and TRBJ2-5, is DSGVTQTPKHLITATGQRVTLRCSPRSGDLSVYWYQQSLDQGLQFLIQYYNGEERAKGNILERFSAQQFPDLHSELNLSSLELGDSALYFCASSEGQKETQYFGPGTRLLVL.

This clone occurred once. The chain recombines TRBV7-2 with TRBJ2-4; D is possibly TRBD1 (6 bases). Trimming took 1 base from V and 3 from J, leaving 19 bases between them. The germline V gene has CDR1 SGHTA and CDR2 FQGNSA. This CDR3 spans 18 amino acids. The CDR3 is CASSLVVGTRGNKNIQYF. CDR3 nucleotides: TGTGCCAGCAGCTTAGTAGTGGGGACAAGAGGAAACAAAAACATTCAGTACTTC.

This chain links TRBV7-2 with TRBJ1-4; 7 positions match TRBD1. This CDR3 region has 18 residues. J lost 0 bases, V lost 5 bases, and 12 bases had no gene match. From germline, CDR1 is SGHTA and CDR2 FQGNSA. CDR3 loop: CASSQLPGQLTTNEKLFF. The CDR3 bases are TGTGCCAGCAGCCAGTTGCCGGGACAGCTTACAACTAATGAAAAACTGTTTTTT.

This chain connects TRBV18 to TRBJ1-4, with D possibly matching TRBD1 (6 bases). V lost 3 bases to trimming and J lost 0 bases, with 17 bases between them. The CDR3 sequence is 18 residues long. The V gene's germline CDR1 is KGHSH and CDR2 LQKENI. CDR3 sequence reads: CASSPSSGQFTTNEKLFF. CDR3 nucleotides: TGTGCCAGCTCACCCTCGAGTGGACAGTTTACAACTAATGAAAAACTGTTTTTT.

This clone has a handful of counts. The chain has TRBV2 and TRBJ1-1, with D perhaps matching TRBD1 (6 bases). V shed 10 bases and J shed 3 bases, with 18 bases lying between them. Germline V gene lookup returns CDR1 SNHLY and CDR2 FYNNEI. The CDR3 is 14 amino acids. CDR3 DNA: TGTGCCACCAAGGTGGCCGGGACACACACTGAAGCTTTCTTT. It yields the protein CATKVAGTHTEAFF.

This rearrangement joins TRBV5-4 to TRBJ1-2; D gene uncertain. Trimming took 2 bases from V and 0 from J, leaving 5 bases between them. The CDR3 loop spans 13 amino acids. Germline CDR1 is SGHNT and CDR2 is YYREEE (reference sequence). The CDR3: CASSFQSNYGYTF. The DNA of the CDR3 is TGTGCCAGCAGCTTCCAGTCTAACTATGGCTACACCTTC.

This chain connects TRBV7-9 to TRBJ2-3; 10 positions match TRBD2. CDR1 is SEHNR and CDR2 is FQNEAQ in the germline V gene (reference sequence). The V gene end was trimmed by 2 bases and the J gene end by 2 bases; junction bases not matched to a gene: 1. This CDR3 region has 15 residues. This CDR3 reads CASSLLAGDTDTQYF. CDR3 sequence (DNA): TGTGCCAGCAGCTTACTAGCGGGGGACACAGATACGCAGTATTTT.